The rows below give T cell receptor beta chains drawn from one sample of a study of chemoradiotherapy in HPV16-positive cancers. Data came from immunoSEQ multiplex PCR; TCRdb stores just in-frame clones and leaves some out. The table shows some 7,000 clones, with around 86% occurring only once. This material consisted of tumor tissue, taken from a patient who underwent chemoradiotherapy. Receptors originate from a human donor with HPV-associated anogenital cancer. CDR3s leave out the opening cysteine and the closing phenylalanine or tryptophan. The D gene is left open where the match is weak.

TRBV6-1	TRBJ1-3	NA	ASSEAFFQALGNTIY
TRBV18	TRBJ1-1	TRBD1	ASSLRTGGVTEAF
TRBV9	TRBJ1-1	NA	ASSKVNTEAF
TRBV27	TRBJ2-3	NA	ASRFAGEDTQY
TRBV2	TRBJ1-5	TRBD1	ASRGDRGGGLPQH
TRBV19	TRBJ2-7	NA	ASSISLDFSDEQY
TRBV4-3	TRBJ2-7	NA	ASSHSRSSYEQY
TRBV21-1	TRBJ1-1	NA	ASREDRGRFRNTEAF
TRBV2	TRBJ2-3	TRBD2	ASSELVAGLTDTQY
TRBV6-1	TRBJ2-2	TRBD2	ASSDTGTSGNTGELF
TRBV5-5	TRBJ1-1	NA	ASSFGKINTEAF
TRBV19	TRBJ2-2	TRBD2	ASSILAGEWARGTGELF
TRBV30	TRBJ1-1	NA	ACERNTEAF
TRBV5-8	TRBJ2-5	NA	ATHPLGIETQY
TRBV7-2	TRBJ2-7	NA	ASSPQAMEEQY
TRBV5-1	TRBJ2-1	NA	ASSLDSKQF
TRBV7-2	TRBJ1-2	TRBD1	ASSLKPLTGTGYYGYT
TRBV7-7	TRBJ2-7	NA	ASSPSGPYEQY
TRBV7-9	TRBJ2-2	NA	ASSNFRGKAGELF
TRBV5-1	TRBJ1-1	NA	ASSHDRNTEAF
TRBV7-5	TRBJ2-5	NA	ARSLESRGAETQY
TRBV5-4	TRBJ1-1	NA	ASSAREHGPLAEAF
TRBV11-3	TRBJ2-3	TRBD2	ASSSDIAGGGSGTQY
TRBV5-1	TRBJ1-2	NA	ASSLMEGSYGYT
TRBV19	TRBJ1-2	TRBD1	ASGLGTANYGYT
TRBV5-1	TRBJ2-3	NA	ASSSAGTDTQY
TRBV5-4	TRBJ2-7	TRBD1	ASSSSGTGGNEQY
TRBV29-1	TRBJ2-2	NA	SVYDGELF